This T cell receptor beta chain was found in a study of regulatory T cells in long-lasting Graves disease. This clonotype showed up many times. The length of the CDR3 is 14 residues. V was shortened by 0 bases and J by 2 bases, with 7 bases between the two germline ends. Germline lookup yields CDR1 SGHNT and CDR2 YYREEE (reference sequence). Time point meaning: newly diagnosed GD, antithyroid drugs for less than 3 months. RNA isolated from PBMCs was used to make the TCR library. TCR beta libraries were built with iRepertoire HTBI primers and Arm-PCR of CDR3 regions. TCRdb re-called the multiplex PCR reads through MiXCR, storing one row per CDR3 protein. The data hold a few hundred thousand distinct CDR3 sequences, with approximately 15% observed a single time. The same sample was also studied in work on T cells in Graves' hyperthyroidism and ophthalmopathy.

This clonotype originated in a woman aged 40 to 55 with Graves disease. The rearrangement links TRBV5-4 to TRBJ2-3; TRBD2 might be the D (6 bases). The sequenced sample was peripheral blood mononuclear cells (PBMCs), obtained at new diagnosis, from a patient treated with antithyroid drugs. CDR3 protein: CASSLADYTDTQYF. CDR3 sequence (DNA): TGTGCCAGCAGCTTGGCGGACTACACAGATACGCAGTATTTT.